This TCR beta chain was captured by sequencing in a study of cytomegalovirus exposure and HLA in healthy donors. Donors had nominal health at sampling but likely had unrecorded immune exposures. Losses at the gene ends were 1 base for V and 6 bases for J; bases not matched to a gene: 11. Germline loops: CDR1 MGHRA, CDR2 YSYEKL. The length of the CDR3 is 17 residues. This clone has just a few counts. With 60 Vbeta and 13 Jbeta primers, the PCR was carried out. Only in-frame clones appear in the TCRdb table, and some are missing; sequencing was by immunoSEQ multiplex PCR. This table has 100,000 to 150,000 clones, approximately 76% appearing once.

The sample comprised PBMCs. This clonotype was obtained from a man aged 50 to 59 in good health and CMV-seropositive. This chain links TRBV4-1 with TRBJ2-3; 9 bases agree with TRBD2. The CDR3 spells CASSQGSSGIGWDTQYF. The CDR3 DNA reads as TGCGCCAGCAGCCAAGGATCTAGCGGGATAGGTTGGGATACGCAGTATTTT.